A selection of T cell receptor beta chains follows, all from one sample in a study of spatial heterogeneity in lung cancer. Using its own MiXCR run on the 5' RACE reads, TCRdb lists one record per CDR3 protein. The sample records fewer than 9,500 distinct CDR3 sequences, around 3% being singletons. This specimen was lung tumor tissue, taken at surgery. The receptor set was obtained from a male donor with early-stage non-small cell lung cancer. Each CDR3 is given with its conserved first and last residue. D genes are given only for firm matches. Some rows mark clone size as missing; the rest say once, few, many or name a class of expanded clone.

clone size	J gene	D gene	V gene	CDR3 DNA	CDR3 protein
medium-sized	TRBJ2-5	.	TRBV25-1	TGTGCCAGCAGTGAATCGTCCGGCAACCTTCCAGAGACCCAGTACTTC	CASSESSGNLPETQYF
medium-sized	TRBJ1-1	TRBD1	TRBV6-5	TGTGCCAGCAGGTCTGGACAGGAGATGAACACTGAAGCTTTCTTT	CASRSGQEMNTEAFF
many	TRBJ2-2	.	TRBV29-1	TGCAGCGTTGATCCCCAGAACACCGGGGAGCTGTTTTTT	CSVDPQNTGELFF
many	TRBJ2-3	.	TRBV13	TGTGCCAGCAGCCCAGGGGGGACGAGCACAGATACGCAGTATTTT	CASSPGGTSTDTQYF
medium-sized	TRBJ2-2	.	TRBV27	TGTGCCAGCAGTTTTTTCGGGGAGCTGTTTTTT	CASSFFGELFF
many	TRBJ1-1	.	TRBV15	TGTGCCACCAGCAGAGATAAGGGACTATGGAACACTGAAGCTTTCTTT	CATSRDKGLWNTEAFF
many	TRBJ1-2	.	TRBV20-1	TGCAGTACCAAAGGGGTTGGTGGCTACACCTTC	CSTKGVGGYTF
many	TRBJ1-6	TRBD1	TRBV9	TGTGCCAGCAGCCCTCAGGGGGGGGGCGCGGGTTCACCCCTCCACTTT	CASSPQGGGAGSPLHF
many	TRBJ2-6	TRBD2	TRBV10-3	TGTGCCATCAGTGACCCGACTAGCGTAAAATCTGGGGCCAACGTCCTGACTTTC	CAISDPTSVKSGANVLTF
many	TRBJ2-3	TRBD2	TRBV6-6	TGTGCCAGCAGTTCCCCCGGGGGGTCTAGTAGCACAGATACGCAGTATTTT	CASSSPGGSSSTDTQYF
.	TRBJ1-5	.	TRBV10-3	TGTGCCATCAGTGAAAGGTCGGCCCAGCCCCAGCATTTT	CAISERSAQPQHF
many	TRBJ1-4	.	TRBV29-1	TGCAGCGTGTACCGTACAACTAATGAAAAACTGTTTTTT	CSVYRTTNEKLFF
many	TRBJ2-5	.	TRBV7-2	TGTGCCAGCAGCTCCTTGACCCGCTATGAGACCCAGTACTTC	CASSSLTRYETQYF
many	TRBJ2-3	.	TRBV4-3	TGCGCCAGCAGCCAAGTCAGTTGGCCTAGCACAGATACGCAGTATTTT	CASSQVSWPSTDTQYF
many	TRBJ2-3	.	TRBV10-3	TGTGCCATCAGGACGACAGGCCCGCAGTATTTT	CAIRTTGPQYF
many	TRBJ2-7	TRBD2	TRBV5-1	TGCGCCAGCAGCCTTTACACCGGGGGGGACGAGCAGTACTTC	CASSLYTGGDEQYF
large	TRBJ2-1	.	TRBV2	TGTGCCAGCGAGAAGGGGGGTGGTTCCTACAATGAGCAGTTCTTC	CASEKGGGSYNEQFF
many	TRBJ2-7	.	TRBV2	TGTGCCAGCAGTGAAGGGGGAAGCCAGTCAGGCTACGAGCAGTACTTC	CASSEGGSQSGYEQYF
medium-sized	TRBJ2-5	TRBD2	TRBV7-2	TGTGCCACCCAAAAGGAGCGGGGGCGCCCCGAGACCCAGTACTTC	CATQKERGRPETQYF
medium-sized	TRBJ2-5	TRBD2	TRBV5-1	TGCGCCAGCAGCCCGGGAGGCCAAAGACAAGAGACCCAGTACTTC	CASSPGGQRQETQYF
many	TRBJ2-7	.	TRBV20-1	TGCAGTGCTCCGAGGGGGGGAAACAACTACGAGCAGTACTTC	CSAPRGGNNYEQYF
many	TRBJ1-4	TRBD1	TRBV2	TGTGCCAGCAGTGCGGACAGGACTAATGAAAAACTGTTTTTT	CASSADRTNEKLFF
many	TRBJ2-5	.	TRBV4-3	TGCGCCAGCAGCCCGGGGGCCGGTGAGACCCAGTACTTC	CASSPGAGETQYF
many	TRBJ2-7	TRBD1	TRBV2	TGTGCCAGCAGGGGGACAGGTTCCCTTTACGAGCAGTACTTC	CASRGTGSLYEQYF
many	TRBJ1-2	TRBD1	TRBV15	TGTGCCACCAGCAGAGACGACAGGGGGCTTAAGTATGGCTACACCTTC	CATSRDDRGLKYGYTF
many	TRBJ1-6	.	TRBV7-2	TGTGCCAGCAGCCTCCTAACAATTAGCTCCTATAATTCACCCCTCCACTTT	CASSLLTISSYNSPLHF
many	TRBJ2-5	.	TRBV30	TGTGCCTGGAGTCTCGACCGACAAGAGACCCAGTACTTC	CAWSLDRQETQYF
.	TRBJ1-1	.	TRBV12-3/TRBV12-4	TGTGCCAGCAGTTGGCGAGGGGACGCTTTCTTT	CASSWRGDAFF
medium-sized	TRBJ2-3	.	TRBV6-2/TRBV6-3	TGTGCCAGCAGCCCAGGAGGGGGTGAGACAGATACGCAGTATTTT	CASSPGGGETDTQYF
many	TRBJ1-5	.	TRBV4-2	TGTGCCAGCAGCCAAGAGTCCGGACACGACAATCAGCCCCAGCATTTT	CASSQESGHDNQPQHF
many	TRBJ1-6	.	TRBV27	TGTGCCAGCAGTTTTATGGGAAACTCACCCCTCCACTTT	CASSFMGNSPLHF
medium-sized	TRBJ2-1	.	TRBV20-1	TGCAGTGCTAGGACGACTGTGACCTACAATGAGCAGTTCTTC	CSARTTVTYNEQFF
many	TRBJ2-5	TRBD1	TRBV12-3/TRBV12-4	TGTGCCAGCAGTTTAGGGGACAGTGCTCAAGAGACCCAGTACTTC	CASSLGDSAQETQYF
many	TRBJ1-4	.	TRBV12-3/TRBV12-4	TGTGCCAGCAGTCTCCAAGCTGCAACTAATGAAAAACTGTTTTTT	CASSLQAATNEKLFF
many	TRBJ1-2	TRBD1	TRBV30	TGTGCCTGGAGACAGGGGCTTGGCTACACCTTC	CAWRQGLGYTF
few	TRBJ2-5	.	TRBV7-3	TGTGCCAGCAGCTCAGGCCGCGCCGTTGGGGAGACCCAGTACTTC	CASSSGRAVGETQYF